This TCR beta chain was identified in a study of T cells in Graves' hyperthyroidism and ophthalmopathy. General study results and limits: Ophthalmopathy was model-predicted a median about six months pre-onset.

Using RNA transcripts as the source, TCR beta CDR3 regions were amplified. The HTBI primer set served for first-round RT-PCR of the TCR CDR3. TCRdb called the multiplex PCR reads again in MiXCR, with one record for every CDR3 protein. The data contain a few hundred thousand distinct CDR3 sequences, roughly 15% of them singletons. The germline gives CDR1 MNHEY, CDR2 SVGEGT. Trimming removed 6 bases from V and 5 bases from J; junction bases left unmatched: 9. CDR3 length: 14 amino acids. Any patient presenting with uncontrolled infection, other autoimmune disease, pregnancy or lactation was left out. Together with thyroid ultrasound, orbital computed tomography, serum thyroxine and TRAb, clinical symptoms were used for diagnoses. Cells are PBMCs isolated from about 10 ml of fresh blood. This clonotype has a count of ten or more. Antigen specificity is unknown.

This TCR came from a woman aged 25 to 45 with Graves' ophthalmopathy. Sequencing used blood. This rearrangement joins TRBV6-2 or TRBV6-3 to TRBJ1-2, with 7 bases aligning to TRBD1. The CDR3 nucleotides read TGTGCCAGCAGCCAGGAGGGGGCCGTTTATGGCTACACCTTC. Protein: CASSQEGAVYGYTF.